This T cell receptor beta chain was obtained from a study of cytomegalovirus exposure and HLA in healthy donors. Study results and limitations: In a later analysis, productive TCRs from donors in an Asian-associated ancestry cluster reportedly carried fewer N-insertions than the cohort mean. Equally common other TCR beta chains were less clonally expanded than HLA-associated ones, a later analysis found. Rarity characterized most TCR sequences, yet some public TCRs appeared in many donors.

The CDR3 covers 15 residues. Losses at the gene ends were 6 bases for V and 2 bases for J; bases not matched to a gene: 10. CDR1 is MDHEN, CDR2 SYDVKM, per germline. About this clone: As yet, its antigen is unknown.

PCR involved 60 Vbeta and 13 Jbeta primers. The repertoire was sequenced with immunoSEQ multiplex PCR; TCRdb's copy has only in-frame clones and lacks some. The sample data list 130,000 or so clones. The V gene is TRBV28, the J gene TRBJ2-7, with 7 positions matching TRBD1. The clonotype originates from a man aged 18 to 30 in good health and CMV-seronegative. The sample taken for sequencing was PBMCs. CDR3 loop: CASSLQDRLTYEQYF. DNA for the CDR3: TGTGCCAGCAGCTTACAGGACAGGTTAACCTACGAGCAGTACTTC.